The source of this TCR beta chain is a study of control samples from healthy donors and cancer patients. TCRdb's table, derived via immunoSEQ multiplex PCR, lists solely in-frame clones and lacks some. The sample includes fewer than 200,000 clones, around 93% of them seen just once. The germline V and J ends were trimmed by 1 base and 0 bases, with 8 bases remaining between them. Germline V gene sequence: CDR1 SGHTS, CDR2 YDEGEE. The CDR3 totals 15 residues. Sequencing input: blood. The sequence was collected from an older woman in good health. The chain is built from TRBV5-8 and TRBJ1-3, with D possibly being TRBD1 (5 bases). In DNA form, the CDR3 reads TGTGCCAGCAGCTTGTCGGGGACCTCTGGAAACACCATATATTTT. Residues: CASSLSGTSGNTIYF.